This paragraph covers one T cell receptor (beta chain) sequence. These data originate in a study of blood T cell repertoires in COVID-19. Study as a whole: The study drew acute and convalescent COVID-19 samples from the United States, Italy and Spain.

As handled by the study authors: For nucleated cells, counts were estimated from reference gene primer amplification. Assay used: immunoSEQ multiplex PCR; TCRdb lists only in-frame clones, some missing. D and trimming were read from the DNA, whereas the V and J calls and clone size are those reported in that table. The table lists approximately 150,000 clones, about 85% of them singletons. Germline values: CDR1 SGHNT, CDR2 YYREEE (reference sequence). The CDR3 sequence is 13 residues long. J lost 5 bases, V lost 0 bases, and 2 bases had no gene match. The rearrangement uses TRBV5-4 and TRBJ2-7; TRBD1 aligns across 7 bases. Specimen: peripheral blood. This sequence was found in a human donor with acute or convalescent COVID-19. The donor label of this sample is uncertain. The CDR3 spells CASSLDRGNEQYV. DNA for the CDR3: TGTGCCAGCAGCTTGGACAGGGGAAACGAGCAGTACGTC.